The 17 T cell receptor beta chains reported below all come from one sample, sequenced in a study of blood T cell repertoires in COVID-19. TCRdb's copy holds only in-frame clones and misses some; the assay was immunoSEQ multiplex PCR. The table has a few hundred thousand clones, roughly 83% seen once. Sequencing used peripheral blood. The receptors derive from a woman aged 45-65 years with acute or convalescent COVID-19.

V and J are TRBV5-1 and TRBJ1-2; no definite D call. V lost 0 bases and J lost 8, with 11 bases in between. The length of the CDR3 is 13 residues. The germline V gene encodes CDR1 SGHRS and CDR2 YFSETQ. The CDR3 reads CASSLAGFLGYTF. Written as DNA, the CDR3 is TGCGCCAGCAGCTTGGCGGGGTTCCTGGGCTACACCTTC.

This chain joins TRBV3-1 (or the pseudogene TRBV3-2) and TRBJ1-1, with a tentative D call TRBD1 (6 bases). The CDR3 has 15 amino acids. Trimming took 0 bases from V and 6 from J, leaving 14 bases between them. Germline lookup yields CDR1 LGHDT and CDR2 YNNKEL (reference sequence). Written as DNA, the CDR3 is TGTGCCAGCAGCCAAGATCTTACAGGGTCCCCTGAAGCTTTCTTT. It translates to CASSQDLTGSPEAFF.

The chain combines TRBV7-8 with TRBJ2-7; 10 positions agree with TRBD1. From germline, CDR1 is SGHVS and CDR2 FQNEAQ. The ends lost 5 bases at V and 6 bases at J; junction bases unmatched: 7. The CDR3 length is 14 residues. CDR3 coding DNA: TGTGCCAGCAGCCCGGGACAGGGGATCGGCGAGCAGTACTTC. It is translated as CASSPGQGIGEQYF.

In this sample, this clone turned up once. The genes are TRBV27 and TRBJ2-1; TRBD2 matches 9 bases. This CDR3 contains 13 residues. V gave up 8 bases and J gave up 6 bases; unmatched junction bases: 5. Germline assignment: CDR1 MNHEY and CDR2 SMNVEV (reference sequence). Written as DNA, the CDR3 is TGTGCCAGCGGGAGGCGGGAGGGCAATGAGCAGTTCTTC. Residues: CASGRREGNEQFF.

The V and J genes are TRBV19 and TRBJ2-1; D unclear. This CDR3 is built from 13 residues. Germline V lookup: CDR1 LNHDA, CDR2 SQIVND (reference sequence). Trimming took off 5 bases at V and 6 bases at J, with 11 bases between the two ends. Written as DNA, the CDR3 is TGTGCCAGTAGTGTTGCCAGTTTCAATGAGCAGTTCTTC. As protein: CASSVASFNEQFF.

This clone was detected once. For the CDR3, the DNA is TGCAGCGTCGGGACTAGCGCCCCGTACGAGCAGTACTTC. Protein sequence: CSVGTSAPYEQYF. The chain combines TRBV29-1 with TRBJ2-7; TRBD2 matches 10 bases. The trim removed 6 bases at V and 4 bases at J, leaving 6 bases unmatched. The CDR3 spans 13 residues. The V gene's germline CDR1 is SQVTM and CDR2 ANQGSEA.

This clone has just a few counts. The J gene is TRBJ2-5, the V gene TRBV19, with D perhaps TRBD2 (6 bases). Per germline, CDR1 LNHDA and CDR2 SQIVND (reference sequence). The CDR3 consists of 15 residues. The CDR3 DNA reads TGTGCGACGACTAGGTTCGGGGGAATCCAAGAGACCCAGTACTTC. Translating gives CATTRFGGIQETQYF.

This clone was counted a single time. DNA for the CDR3: TGTGCCAGCAGTTTATCGGCAGGAGGGGAGACCCAGTACTTC. Its translation is CASSLSAGGETQYF. The rearrangement links TRBV27 to TRBJ2-5; perhaps TRBD2 as D (6 bases). Germline V gives CDR1 MNHEY, CDR2 SMNVEV (reference sequence). Trimming shortened V by 0 bases and J by 5 bases, and 10 bases separated the two germline ends. This CDR3 has 14 residues.

The rearrangement links TRBV4-2 to TRBJ2-7; a weak D match, TRBD1 (6 bases). V was cut by 1 base and J by 6 bases, with 13 bases left in between. In germline, CDR1 is LGHNA, CDR2 YNFKEQ. This CDR3 comprises 14 residues. Here the CDR3 reads CASSQVGQGPEQYF. For the CDR3, the DNA is TGTGCCAGCAGCCAAGTCGGTCAGGGGCCCGAGCAGTACTTC.

V is TRBV9 and J is TRBJ1-1; TRBD1 aligns across 8 bases. This CDR3 is 17 amino acids long. Germline V lookup: CDR1 SGDLS, CDR2 YYNGEE. J gave up 1 base and V 4 bases, and 12 bases lay outside the gene matches. CDR3 bases: TGTGCCAGCAGCTTCCGCCCGACAGGGGTAACGAACACTGAAGCTTTCTTT. Its protein product is CASSFRPTGVTNTEAFF.

The chain couples TRBV6-2 or TRBV6-3 to TRBJ2-1, with D uncertain. The CDR3 extends over 12 amino acids. V was clipped by 4 bases and J by 3 bases, with 4 bases between them. Germline CDR1 and CDR2: MNHEY and SVGEGT. The chain's CDR3 is CASSLYYNEQFF. CDR3 coding DNA: TGTGCCAGCAGTTTGTACTACAATGAGCAGTTCTTC.

This chain links TRBV27 with TRBJ2-7, with 9 bases matching TRBD1. This CDR3 comprises 20 residues. The V and J ends lost 0 bases and 5 bases, in that order; junction bases with no gene match: 20. Germline loops: CDR1 MNHEY, CDR2 SMNVEV (reference sequence). CDR3 nucleotides: TGTGCCAGCAGTTTATCGCGCGTATTCAGCACGGGACAGGGACGGCACGAGCAGTACTTC. Residues: CASSLSRVFSTGQGRHEQYF.

The V gene is TRBV19, the J gene TRBJ2-5; TRBD1 matches at 9 bases. The junction had 6 bases not matched to a gene; V was cut back by 6 bases and J by 4 bases. The CDR3 has 14 amino acids. The germline V gene encodes CDR1 LNHDA and CDR2 SQIVND (reference sequence). Here the CDR3 DNA reads TGTGCCAGTAGCGGACAGGGGCGGAGAGAGACCCAGTACTTC. This gives the protein CASSGQGRRETQYF.

This clone was observed a few times. The J gene is TRBJ1-2, the V gene TRBV11-2; perhaps TRBD1 as D (5 bases). This CDR3 region has 14 residues. The germline V gene encodes CDR1 SGHAT and CDR2 FQNNGV. Trimming took 1 base from V and 4 from J, leaving 10 bases between them. The CDR3 region has the DNA TGTGCCAGCAGCTTAGGGAGGGGACTCTATGGCTACACCTTC. This codes for CASSLGRGLYGYTF.

This rearrangement joins TRBV18 to TRBJ1-4; 7 bases are shared with TRBD1. Germline CDR1 reads KGHSH; CDR2 reads LQKENI. The CDR3 has 15 residues. V lost 3 bases to trimming and J lost 3 bases; unmatched junction nucleotides: 4. In DNA form, the CDR3 reads TGTGCCAGCTCACCGGTTCAGGGGGCTAATGAAAAACTGTTTTTT. Encoded protein: CASSPVQGANEKLFF. Full variable domain (missing parts from reference TRBV18 and TRBJ1-4): NAGVMQNPRHLVRRRGQEARLRCSPMKGHSHVYWYRQLPEEGLKFMVYLQKENIIDESGMPKERFSAEFPKEGPSILRIQQVVRGDSAAYFCASSPVQGANEKLFFGSGTQLSVL.

The chain has TRBV11-1 and TRBJ2-7; 7 bases are shared with TRBD1. The germline gives CDR1 SGHAT, CDR2 FQDESV (reference sequence). Trimming removed 5 bases from V and 4 bases from J; junction bases left unmatched: 14. CDR3 length equals 16 residues. CDR3 in amino acids: CASSKSRTGERYEQYF. The CDR3 nucleotides are TGTGCCAGCAGCAAAAGTCGAACAGGGGAACGGTACGAGCAGTACTTC.

The chain recombines TRBV19 with TRBJ2-3; 9 bases agree with TRBD2. V was clipped by 2 bases and J by 2 bases; unmatched bases: 11. Germline V gene lookup returns CDR1 LNHDA and CDR2 SQIVND (reference sequence). The CDR3 has 18 residues. CDR3 in DNA: TGTGCCAGTAGTATATCCGGGCTAGCGGGATATATCACAGATACGCAGTATTTT. This sequence encodes CASSISGLAGYITDTQYF.